Each of the 19 T cell receptor beta chains below was sequenced from the same sample in a study of blood T cell repertoires in COVID-19. This table comes from immunoSEQ multiplex PCR, and its TCRdb copy is limited to in-frame clones, with some not included. The sample carries tens of thousands of clones, roughly nine tenths recorded once. The sequenced sample was peripheral blood. The receptors originated from a man aged 50-59 years with acute or convalescent COVID-19.

This clone is a singleton in its sample. The rearrangement links TRBV12-3 or TRBV12-4 to TRBJ2-7; D is unclear. CDR3 length: 12 residues. V was shortened by 3 bases and J by 4 bases, with 7 bases between the two germline ends. Here the CDR3 reads CASSFSVYEQYF. As DNA, the CDR3 is TGTGCCAGCAGTTTTTCAGTTTACGAGCAGTACTTC.

V and J are TRBV5-1 and TRBJ2-7; 7 nucleotides match TRBD1. Germline values: CDR1 SGHRS, CDR2 YFSETQ. V trimming: 1 base; J trimming: 4 bases; junction bases outside the gene matches: 2. This CDR3 is 13 amino acids long. CDR3 DNA sequence: TGCGCCAGCAGCTTGTCAGGGGGTTACGAGCAGTACTTC. Its translation: CASSLSGGYEQYF.

The genes are TRBV7-9 and TRBJ1-1, with a possible D match to TRBD1 (6 bases). The germline V gene encodes CDR1 SEHNR and CDR2 FQNEAQ (reference sequence). The length of the CDR3 is 14 residues. Trimming shortened V by 2 bases and J by 5 bases, and 12 bases separated the two germline ends. CDR3 bases: TGTGCCAGCAGCTTAACGCAGGGGCGAACTGAAGCTTTCTTT. Translation gives CASSLTQGRTEAFF. Based on the CDR3 plus reference TRBV7-9 and TRBJ1-1, the full variable domain is DTGVSQNPRHKITKRGQNVTFRCDPISEHNRLYWYRQTLGQGPEFLTYFQNEAQLEKSRLLSDRFSAERPKGSFSTLEIQRTEQGDSAMYLCASSLTQGRTEAFFGQGTRLTVV.

V usage is TRBV6-5 and J usage is TRBJ1-2; 9 nucleotides align to TRBD1. The junction had 2 bases not matched to a gene; V was cut back by 6 bases and J by 0 bases. CDR3 size: 14 residues. The germline V gene has CDR1 MNHEY and CDR2 SVGAGI. CDR3 protein: CASRDRGTNYGYTF. The DNA for the CDR3 is TGTGCCAGCAGGGACAGGGGAACTAACTATGGCTACACCTTC.

The V gene is TRBV12-3 or TRBV12-4, the J gene TRBJ2-7; no clear D gene. V was cut by 3 bases and J by 4 bases, with 7 bases left in between. This CDR3 has 12 residues. Here the CDR3 DNA reads TGTGCCAGCAGTTTCGGTCCTTACGAGCAGTACTTC. Translating it yields CASSFGPYEQYF.

The J gene is TRBJ2-3, the V gene TRBV13; TRBD2 matches at 12 bases. There are 15 residues in the CDR3. Trimming at V came to 5 bases and at J to 4 bases, leaving 4 bases not matched to a gene. Germline V gene lookup returns CDR1 PRHDT and CDR2 FYEKMQ (reference sequence). This CDR3 reads CASSKLAGGADTQYF. CDR3 in DNA: TGTGCCAGCAGCAAACTAGCGGGGGGTGCAGATACGCAGTATTTT.

This chain uses TRBV19 with TRBJ2-1; D gene unclear. Per germline, CDR1 LNHDA and CDR2 SQIVND (reference sequence). The CDR3 consists of 12 residues. Trimming stripped 4 bases from V and 9 bases from J, with 10 bases between. The CDR3, as DNA: TGTGCCAGTAGTACCGCTAACGGTGAGCAGTTCTTC. Translating gives CASSTANGEQFF.

The chain uses TRBV7-8 and TRBJ1-6; no firm D call. The CDR3 has 14 amino acids. V lost 6 bases and J lost 7, with 13 bases in between. The germline V gene has CDR1 SGHVS and CDR2 FQNEAQ. CDR3 nucleotides: TGTGCCAGCAGTTTCGCGAGCGGCAATTCACCCCTCCACTTT. The encoded protein is CASSFASGNSPLHF.

The chain has TRBV7-3 and TRBJ2-3; D perhaps matches TRBD2 (6 bases). Germline V gives CDR1 SGHTA, CDR2 FQGTGA. Trimming stripped 2 bases from V and 8 bases from J, with 11 bases between. This CDR3 has 13 amino acids. For the CDR3, the DNA is TGTGCCAGCAGCTTAGGGGTGCGGGGTACGCAGTATTTT. Translation: CASSLGVRGTQYF.

The chain couples TRBV30 to TRBJ2-3; 8 bases line up with TRBD2. In germline, CDR1 is GTSNPN, CDR2 SVGIG (reference sequence). The CDR3 is made up of 14 amino acids. V trimming: 3 bases; J trimming: 4 bases; junction bases outside the gene matches: 6. Here the CDR3 reads CAWSPGGAADTQYF. The CDR3, as DNA: TGTGCCTGGAGCCCCGGGGGGGCCGCAGATACGCAGTATTTT.

The V and J genes are TRBV5-5 and TRBJ1-2; 8 bases are a match to TRBD1. Per the germline V gene, CDR1 is SGHKS and CDR2 is YYEKEE (reference sequence). The length of the CDR3 is 13 residues. The V segment lost 4 bases and the J segment 4 bases; nucleotides outside the gene matches: 3. The CDR3 region is CASSPDRGYGYTF. The CDR3 DNA reads as TGTGCCAGCAGCCCAGACAGGGGCTATGGCTACACCTTC. Full variable domain (remainder filled in from reference TRBV5-5 and TRBJ1-2): DAGVTQSPTHLIKTRGQQVTLRCSPISGHKSVSWYQQVLGQGPQFIFQYYEKEERGRGNFPDRFSARQFPNYSSELNVNALLLGDSALYLCASSPDRGYGYTFGSGTRLTVV.

This clone was detected a few times. The rearrangement joins TRBV19 to TRBJ2-2, with a weak D call TRBD1 (6 bases). The V end lost 6 bases, the J end lost 4 bases, and 15 bases lay between the germline ends. This CDR3 spans 15 amino acids. Germline-derived CDR1 and CDR2 are LNHDA and SQIVND (reference sequence). In DNA, the CDR3 is TGTGCCAGTAGGCTGACGGGGACATCCACCGGGGAGCTGTTTTTT. Its protein product is CASRLTGTSTGELFF.

The chain carries TRBV7-2 and TRBJ2-1, with D possibly matching TRBD2 (7 bases). This CDR3 has 15 amino acids. The V and J ends lost 7 bases and 3 bases respectively, with 16 bases between them. CDR1 is SGHTA and CDR2 is FQGNSA in the germline V gene. The CDR3 DNA is TGTGCCAGCAACCTTGGGGGGGGGCACTACAATGAGCAGTTCTTC. It encodes CASNLGGGHYNEQFF.

V and J are TRBV3-1 (or the pseudogene TRBV3-2) and TRBJ2-1, with a tentative D call TRBD2 (5 bases). The germline gives CDR1 LGHDT, CDR2 YNNKEL (reference sequence). The CDR3 has 14 amino acids. V was clipped by 0 bases and J by 9 bases, with 12 bases between them. Here the CDR3 DNA reads TGTGCCAGCAGCCAAGATTGGAGGCCGGGTGAGCAGTTCTTC. It codes for CASSQDWRPGEQFF.

The chain employs TRBV19 and TRBJ1-1; D ambiguous. Per the germline V gene, CDR1 is LNHDA and CDR2 is SQIVND (reference sequence). V dropped 1 base and J dropped 11 bases, with 11 bases sitting between them. The CDR3 sequence is 12 residues long. The CDR3 is CASSIVPEAAFF. CDR3 sequence (DNA): TGTGCCAGTAGTATAGTCCCAGAGGCGGCTTTCTTT. Complete variable domain (other parts from reference TRBV19 and TRBJ1-1): DGGITQSPKYLFRKEGQNVTLSCEQNLNHDAMYWYRQDPGQGLRLIYYSQIVNDFQKGDIAEGYSVSREKKESFPLTVTSAQKNPTAFYLCASSIVPEAAFFGQGTRLTVV.

The rearrangement uses TRBV19 and TRBJ1-2, with D maybe TRBD1 (6 bases). CDR1 and CDR2 from the germline V gene are LNHDA and SQIVND (reference sequence). The CDR3 contains 15 residues. V lost 6 bases, J lost 5 bases, and 19 bases lay in between. In DNA form, the CDR3 reads TGTGCCAGTAGATACCTCAACAGGGTGGATTATGGCTACACCTTC. It encodes CASRYLNRVDYGYTF.

The V call is TRBV6-5, the J call TRBJ1-5; TRBD1 is a possible D gene (6 bases). Per germline, CDR1 MNHEY and CDR2 SVGAGI. This CDR3 contains 12 residues. Trimming cost V 6 bases and J 5 bases, with 8 bases left between them. The DNA of the CDR3 is TGTGCCAGCAGACACAGGGATCAGCCCCAGCATTTT. Translation: CASRHRDQPQHF.

This clone appeared a single time. The chain links TRBV28 to TRBJ2-1, with 9 bases lining up with TRBD1. CDR3 length: 15 amino acids. V was pared by 9 bases and J by 8 bases, with 14 bases of the junction left unmatched. The germline V gene encodes CDR1 MDHEN and CDR2 SYDVKM. Here the CDR3 reads CASQNGQGSRDEQFF. CDR3 bases: TGTGCCAGTCAAAACGGACAGGGGTCGAGGGATGAGCAGTTCTTC.

This chain links TRBV3-1 (or the pseudogene TRBV3-2) with TRBJ2-1, with D perhaps matching TRBD2 (6 bases). Between the trimmed V and J ends, which lost 0 bases and 0 bases, there was a span of 12 bases. CDR3 length: 17 residues. The germline gives CDR1 LGHDT, CDR2 YNNKEL (reference sequence). Here the CDR3 DNA reads TGTGCCAGCAGCCAAGATTTTGCGGGAAGCTCCTACAATGAGCAGTTCTTC. Its protein product is CASSQDFAGSSYNEQFF.